The present entry profiles one TCR beta chain with its context. This clonotype has a handful of counts. Which antigen it targets is not known. Qualities for individual bases were not recorded, and no much larger clone is one base off. The library was prepared using multiplex PCR. Data came from an Illumina HiSeq 4000. iRepertoire HTBI primers and Arm-PCR amplification of CDR3 regions were used to construct TCR beta libraries. Gel purification was performed on PCR products prior to sequencing. The authors processed their data as follows. Across samples, 60 to 75 TRBV and 15 or so TRBJ segments were identified and used for gene usage analysis of CDR3 amino acid clonotypes. Filtered high-quality paired reads were merged into contigs using COPE and FqMerger. BLAST was used to align contigs to IMGT TRBV, TRBD and TRBJ reference genes, with CDR3 defined following IMGT. Clonotypes above 0.1% frequency were classified as highly expanded clones. Repertoire diversity was measured by Shannon entropy, and V-J evenness by the Gini coefficient. A clonotype was considered public if more than one individual shared it. The public sequencing data were trimmed at Q25 with fastp and processed into clonotypes with MiXCR by TCRdb, which kept only in-frame beta chains. Rows with a matching CDR3 protein are joined into one entry that keeps the most common DNA and genes. The V and J calls follow TCRdb's processing rather than the paper's. This sample gives approximately 400,000 distinct CDR3 sequences in total; about 15% of them show up just once. The ten largest clones represent about 8.2% of the sample.

These data are taken from a study of regulatory T cells in long-lasting Graves disease (dated by TCRdb to 2020 to 2023). Turning to the overall study: In the newly diagnosed Graves' disease group, patients had been taking antithyroid drugs for less than 3 months. Patients with persistent Graves' disease were compared with patients with newly diagnosed Graves' disease using TCR sequencing and RNA sequencing of peripheral blood. The study took place in China and was registered as a clinical trial. TCR sequencing covered some 13 persistent and 20 newly diagnosed Graves' disease patients, around 33 samples in total.

Overall results and qualifications from the work: Sequencing and analysis were restricted to the TCR beta chain. Peripheral blood alone was examined, since thyroid tissue, which constituted the primary lesion, could not be accessed. Persistent disease showed preferential use of TRBV28, TRBJ1-2 and TRBJ2-5, whereas newly diagnosed disease favored TRBV20-1 and TRBJ2-1. Compared with newly diagnosed patients, patients with persistent Graves' disease had lower TCR Shannon entropy and fewer highly expanded clones, which suggests clonal expansion. The authors noted that the small sample size was a limitation that may lower accuracy. Patients with persistent disease shared more public clonotypes (fewer than 3,000) than newly diagnosed patients did (approximately 990).

In light of the paper, this sample's time point label describes: newly diagnosed GD, antithyroid drugs for less than 3 months. For both TCR sequencing and RNA sequencing, RNA was extracted from PBMCs in TRIzol. The diagnosis of Graves' disease followed American Thyroid Association guidelines. Recruitment of patients was carried out at an endocrinology department in Xi'an, China. From each patient, about 8.9 milliliters of peripheral blood was collected into an EDTA anticoagulant tube. Ficoll Paque Plus density gradient separation was used to isolate PBMCs, and no further T cell sorting was done. An Agilent 2100 Bioanalyzer and agarose gel were used to assess RNA quality, and a NanoDrop 2000 was used to measure RNA concentration. According to the germline V gene, CDR1 reads MDHEN and CDR2 reads SYDVKM. From its cysteine to its phenylalanine, the CDR3 spans 13 amino acids. CDR3 DNA is the only sequence kept; it has 39 bases, read in frame from the first base. V drops 2 bases and J drops 7 bases, leaving 12 bases in between.

This same sample was also taken into another study, of T cells in Graves' hyperthyroidism and ophthalmopathy. As described in the second report: Graves' hyperthyroidism was defined as stable when no progression to ophthalmopathy occurred over 18 months of follow-up. Hyperthyroidism patients were newly diagnosed, had a disease duration of under 2 months, and were aged 18 to 65 years. Patients with uncontrolled infections, other autoimmune diseases, pregnancy or lactation were excluded. Diagnoses were established on the basis of clinical symptoms, serum thyroxine and TRAb, thyroid ultrasound, and orbital computed tomography. The TCR CDR3 was subjected to a first round of RT-PCR using the HTBI primer set and the Qiagen OneStep RT-PCR kit. Most expanded thyroid clonotypes (frequency above 0.001) were also detected in blood, a finding suggesting that blood repertoires may reflect thyroid immune responses. A model built on a 13 V-J signature distinguished ophthalmopathy from stable hyperthyroidism, reaching 87.88% sensitivity and around 82% specificity in cross-validation and 80%/75% in testing. In validation, the model predicted progression to ophthalmopathy with 55% to 71% sensitivity and about 73% specificity, a median of about six months before onset. To identify distinguishing TCR V-J signatures, a discovery cohort of 100 patients was used, comprising some 45 with Graves' ophthalmopathy and approximately 57 with stable Graves' hyperthyroidism. Whether ophthalmopathy could be predicted prospectively was tested in an independent validation cohort made up of 18 to 20 hyperthyroidism patients plus 17 patients who later progressed to ophthalmopathy. The 100 discovery patients were divided at random into training and test sets in a 7:3 ratio. The study also compared thyroid tissue and blood T-cell repertoires from five or six Graves' hyperthyroidism patients. Following sampling, methimazole starting at 30 mg daily was given to hyperthyroidism patients, and high-dose intravenous methylprednisolone was given to ophthalmopathy patients. A second multiplex PCR round built the libraries, followed by size selection and purification. Libraries were sequenced paired-end with 100 bp reads on an Illumina HiSeq2000. SOAPnuke was used to process the raw data, with reads discarded if the reads contained adapters or uncalled bases, had a mean Phred below 15, or lacked an exact constant-primer or identifier match. High-quality paired reads were merged using COPE v1.2.5, and each unique nucleotide sequence was defined as a clonotype. MiTCR v1.1 was used to align clonotypes to the IMGT TRBV, TRBD and TRBJ reference segments. The analysis included only V-J combinations with a frequency above 0.0001, which together covered 99% to 99.2% of the repertoires. A TCS score was defined as the ratio of F50 (clonal expansion) to E x V (chaos), with BLOSUM62-based TCRdist applied between CDR3 peptides within each V-J. Welch's t-statistics and random forest reduced fewer than 550 V-J features to 13, which were used in a naive Bayes classifier (R e1071). Sample size was not statistically predetermined, and investigators were not blinded to group allocation. The paper reports TCR Vbeta CDR3 sequencing of more than 120 peripheral blood samples: 43 ophthalmopathy, 70 to 85 hyperthyroidism and around 17 progressor patients.

The sequencing here drew on peripheral blood mononuclear cells (PBMCs), taken at new diagnosis, from a patient treated with antithyroid drugs. The sequence joins TRBV28 to TRBJ2-7, with the D gene too uncertain to name. The receptor's source is a woman between 35 and 50 years old with Graves disease. Donor details come from another sample of the same person, matched by shared clones. In nucleotides, the sequence is TGTGCCAGCAGTTTAGCGAGGCTGGGAGAGCAGTACTTC. This translates into CASSLARLGEQYF.